These T cell receptor beta chains were read from a single sample in a study of blood T cell repertoires in COVID-19. Sequencing was performed with immunoSEQ multiplex PCR; in TCRdb, only in-frame clones are kept and a portion is missing. The sample yields roughly 180,000 clones, approximately 85% seen once. The source material was peripheral blood. These receptors originate from a middle-aged man who had recovered from COVID-19. CDR3s include the opening cysteine and the closing phenylalanine or tryptophan. The order of the fields is V gene, clone size, J gene, D gene, CDR3 length, CDR3 DNA, CDR3 protein. The D gene is left open where the match is weak. Not every row has a clone size; where given, it reads once, few, many or a size class.

TRBV4-3,.,TRBJ1-4,TRBD1,18,TGCGCCAGCAGCCAAGACCCTACAGGGGGGACAACTAATGAAAAACTGTTTTTT,CASSQDPTGGTTNEKLFF
TRBV11-3,.,TRBJ1-1,.,14,TGTGCCAGCAGCTTATATCCGGGGAACACTGAAGCTTTCTTT,CASSLYPGNTEAFF
TRBV2,few,TRBJ1-1,.,13,TGTGCCAGCAGACAGGGACCCAACACTGAAGCTTTCTTT,CASRQGPNTEAFF
TRBV18,.,TRBJ2-2,TRBD1,15,TGTGCCAGCTCACCGAGGACAGGGTTCGTCGGGGAGCTGTTTTTT,CASSPRTGFVGELFF
TRBV19,.,TRBJ2-7,TRBD2,14,TGTGCCACCCGGATAGCGGGAGGGTCCTACGAGCAGTACTTC,CATRIAGGSYEQYF
TRBV18,.,TRBJ1-3,.,12,TGTGCCAGCTCACCGCCAGAGGACACCATATATTTT,CASSPPEDTIYF
TRBV19,.,TRBJ2-1,TRBD1,15,TGTGCCAGTAGTAACCCGGGACAGGGGGCCGGTGAGCAGTTCTTC,CASSNPGQGAGEQFF
TRBV4-1,.,TRBJ2-7,.,14,TGCGCCAGCAGTCGGCTAGCCGTCTCCTACGAGCAGTACTTC,CASSRLAVSYEQYF
TRBV5-5,.,TRBJ1-2,.,15,TGTGCCAGCAGCCGGATTGACAGCTTCAACTATGGCTACACCTTC,CASSRIDSFNYGYTF
TRBV18,many,TRBJ1-2,TRBD1,12,TGTGCCAGCTCACTACCAACAGGGGGCAGGACCTTC,CASSLPTGGRTF
TRBV6-6,.,TRBJ2-3,.,15,TGTGCCAGCAGTTTTTCCACCGGGGTGGAAGATACGCAGTATTTT,CASSFSTGVEDTQYF
TRBV6-5,.,TRBJ2-7,TRBD1,15,TGTGCCAGCAGTTCGACAGGGAAGGGGACCTACGAGCAGTACTTC,CASSSTGKGTYEQYF
TRBV18,.,TRBJ2-7,TRBD1,16,TGTGCCAGCTCACCCGGACAGGGGGGTATCCCCTACGAGCAGTACTTC,CASSPGQGGIPYEQYF
TRBV20-1,.,TRBJ2-7,TRBD2,15,TGCAGTGCTAGTTTGGCTAGCGGGGGGTCCTACGAGCAGTACTTC,CSASLASGGSYEQYF
TRBV5-1,.,TRBJ1-6,TRBD1,16,TGCGCCAGCAGTCTGGCCCTGACAGGGCCTAATTCACCCCTCCACTTT,CASSLALTGPNSPLHF
TRBV6-2/TRBV6-3,.,TRBJ1-6,.,14,TGTGCCAGCAGTTACTCGCTGGGCTCCTCACCCCTCCACTTT,CASSYSLGSSPLHF
TRBV9,once,TRBJ2-5,.,15,TGTGCCAGCAGCGCGGGGGTCGGGAGTCAAGAGACCCAGTACTTC,CASSAGVGSQETQYF
TRBV11-2,once,TRBJ2-7,TRBD2,15,TGTGCCAGCAGCCTCGGGGGGGCTCCCTCCTACGAGCAGTACTTC,CASSLGGAPSYEQYF
TRBV19,.,TRBJ1-2,TRBD1,12,TGTGCCAGTAACCAGGGGGCATTTGGCTACACCTTC,CASNQGAFGYTF
TRBV6-5,.,TRBJ2-1,TRBD1,15,TGTGCCAGCCGTCTGGGACAGGGATCTTACAATGAGCAGTTCTTC,CASRLGQGSYNEQFF
TRBV6-5,.,TRBJ1-4,.,16,TGTGCCAGCAGTTACTCCCCAGGGCTGATGAATGAAAAACTGTTTTTT,CASSYSPGLMNEKLFF
TRBV6-6,.,TRBJ2-7,TRBD1,15,TGTGCCAGCAGCTTCGTGGGACAGGGAAATTACGAGCAGTACTTC,CASSFVGQGNYEQYF
TRBV30,once,TRBJ1-4,.,14,TGTGCCTGGAGTACAAACCAGGAGGATGAAAAACTGTTTTTT,CAWSTNQEDEKLFF
TRBV27,.,TRBJ2-1,TRBD2,16,TGTGCCAGCAGTTTACTGGGACTAGCGGGAGGATATGAGCAGTTCTTC,CASSLLGLAGGYEQFF
TRBV28,.,TRBJ2-1,TRBD2,19,TGTGCCAGCAGTTCCCAATTTTGGCGGGAGGGCCTCCCCTACAATGAGCAGTTCTTC,CASSSQFWREGLPYNEQFF
TRBV12-3/TRBV12-4,.,TRBJ2-5,TRBD2,13,TGTGCCAGCTCCGGACTAGCAGAAGAGACCCAGTACTTC,CASSGLAEETQYF